This T cell receptor beta chain came from a study of spatial heterogeneity in lung cancer. Study at large: An average of more than ten raw reads was observed per unique TCR and UMI combination.

Study-level results: Blood contained ubiquitous expanded tumor TCRs more at resection than at follow-up.

TCRdb re-called the 5' RACE reads through MiXCR, storing one row per CDR3 protein. The sample consists of about 52,000 distinct CDR3 sequences, around 7% of them appearing once. With V trimmed by 5 bases and J by 5 bases, 7 bases remained unmatched. CDR1 and CDR2 from the germline V gene are SGHRS and YFSETQ. CDR3 length: 15 residues. This clonotype appeared a few times. Its specificity is not known. The time point denotes: sample taken at primary tumor resection. Sequencing of whole RNA from tumor, nontumor lung or frozen PBMC involved no sorting. The 72 donors had untreated early-stage non-small cell lung cancer.

Sequenced material: PBMCs, taken at surgery. This receptor was identified in a female donor with early-stage non-small cell lung cancer. The chain links TRBV5-1 to TRBJ2-3, with 11 nucleotides matching TRBD2. CDR3 amino acids: CASRSTSGGGDTQYF. The CDR3 coding sequence is TGCGCCAGCAGGAGCACTAGCGGGGGTGGAGATACGCAGTATTTT.